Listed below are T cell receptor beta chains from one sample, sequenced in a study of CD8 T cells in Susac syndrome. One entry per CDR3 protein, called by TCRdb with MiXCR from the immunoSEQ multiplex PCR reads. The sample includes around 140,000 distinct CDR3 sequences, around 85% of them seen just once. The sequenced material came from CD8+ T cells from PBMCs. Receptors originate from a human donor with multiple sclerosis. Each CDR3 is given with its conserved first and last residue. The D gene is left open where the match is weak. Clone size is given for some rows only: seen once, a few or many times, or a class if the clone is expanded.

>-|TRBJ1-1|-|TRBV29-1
TGCAGCGTTGCGGGGGGCGCCGCGAACACTGAAGCTTTCTTT
CSVAGGAANTEAFF
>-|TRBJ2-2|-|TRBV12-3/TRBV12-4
TGTGCCAGCAGTTTTAAGGGGACGAACACCGGGGAGCTGTTTTTT
CASSFKGTNTGELFF
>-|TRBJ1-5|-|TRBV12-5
TGTGCTAGTGGTTTGGCTGGGCAGCCCCAGCATTTT
CASGLAGQPQHF
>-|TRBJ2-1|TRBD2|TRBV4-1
TGCGCCAGCAGCCAGGCGGGACTAGCGGGAGTAAGGCAGTTCTTC
CASSQAGLAGVRQFF
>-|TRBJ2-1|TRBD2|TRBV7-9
TGTGCCAGCAGCCCGCTAACTGGATCTAGCGGGAGGGCCTTAGATGAGCAGTTCTTC
CASSPLTGSSGRALDEQFF
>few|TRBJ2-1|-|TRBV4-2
TGTGCCAGCAGCCAAGAAATGGGGCAGGGCTACCATGAGCAGTTCTTC
CASSQEMGQGYHEQFF
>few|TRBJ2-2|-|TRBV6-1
TGTGCCAGCAGATTCATCTCCGGGGAGCTGTTTTTT
CASRFISGELFF
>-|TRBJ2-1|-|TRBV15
TGTGCCACCAGCAGAGATACCGGTTTTGGCAATGAGCAGTTCTTC
CATSRDTGFGNEQFF
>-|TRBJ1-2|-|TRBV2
TGTGCGAGCCCTAGGGGAGATTATGGCTACACCTTC
CASPRGDYGYTF
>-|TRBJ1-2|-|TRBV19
TGTGCCAGTAGTCCGCCGGGAGTCGGCTACACCTTC
CASSPPGVGYTF
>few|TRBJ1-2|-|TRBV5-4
TGTGCCAGCAGCTTCGGCTATGGCTACACCTTC
CASSFGYGYTF
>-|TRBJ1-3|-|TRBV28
TGTGCCAGCAGACCCCTTAGGACAGTGAGCTCTGGAAACACCATATATTTT
CASRPLRTVSSGNTIYF
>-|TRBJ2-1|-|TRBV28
TGTGCCAGCAGTTTCGCGTTCCAAGGTAACTACAATGAGCAGTTCTTC
CASSFAFQGNYNEQFF
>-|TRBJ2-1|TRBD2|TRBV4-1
TGCGCCAGCAGCCAAGATAGGACTAGCGTCGATGAGCAGTTCTTC
CASSQDRTSVDEQFF
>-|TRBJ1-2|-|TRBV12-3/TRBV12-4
TGTGCCAGCACCGGAACAGGTCCGAACTATGGCTACACCTTC
CASTGTGPNYGYTF
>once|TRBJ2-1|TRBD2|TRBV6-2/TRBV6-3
TGTGCCAGCAGTTACGGGCGGGAGGGCCACAATGAGCAGTTCTTC
CASSYGREGHNEQFF
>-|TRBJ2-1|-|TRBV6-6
TGTGCCAGCAGTTACTCGCTGAATGAGCAGTTCTTC
CASSYSLNEQFF
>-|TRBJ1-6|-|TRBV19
TGTGCCAGTAGTATGGGTAATTCACCCCTCCACTTT
CASSMGNSPLHF
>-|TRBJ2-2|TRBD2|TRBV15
TGTGCCACCAGCCCAGCGGGAGATTACACCGGGGAGCTGTTTTTT
CATSPAGDYTGELFF
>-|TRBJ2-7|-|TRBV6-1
TGTGCCAGCAGTGAAGCCACAAGGCGAGATGACCCCTACGAGCAGTACTTC
CASSEATRRDDPYEQYF
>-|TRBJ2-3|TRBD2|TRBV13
TGTGCCAGCAGCAACCAGGGCGGGGGGCAGACAGATACGCAGTATTTT
CASSNQGGGQTDTQYF
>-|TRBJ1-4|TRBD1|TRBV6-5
TGTGCCAGCAGTTACGCGACAGGGATTAATGAAAAACTGTTTTTT
CASSYATGINEKLFF
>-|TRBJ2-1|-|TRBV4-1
TGCGCCAGCAGCCAAGCCCTAGCCTACTTTGAGCAGTTCTTC
CASSQALAYFEQFF
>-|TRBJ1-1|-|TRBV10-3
TGTGCCACGACCTCCGGGAAAATCAACACTGAAGCTTTCTTT
CATTSGKINTEAFF
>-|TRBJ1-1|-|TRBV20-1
TGCAGTGCTAGAGGGACAGACACTGAAGCTTTCTTT
CSARGTDTEAFF
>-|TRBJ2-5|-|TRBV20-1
TGCAGTGCTATTTTGGACGTCCTGACAAGGGAGACCCAGTACTTC
CSAILDVLTRETQYF
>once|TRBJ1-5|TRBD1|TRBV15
TGTGCCACCAGCAGGGACAGGGCCCCAGGGCAGCCCCAGCATTTT
CATSRDRAPGQPQHF
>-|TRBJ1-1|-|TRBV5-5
TGTGCCAGCAGTTTCGGGATGAACACTGAAGCTTTCTTT
CASSFGMNTEAFF
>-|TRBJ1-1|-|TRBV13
TGTGCCAGCAGCTCCGAGCGTAACAGGTACACTGAAGCTTTCTTT
CASSSERNRYTEAFF
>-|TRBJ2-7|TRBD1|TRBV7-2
TGTGCCAGCAGCTTTGCCGGGACAGGTTACGAGCAGTACTTC
CASSFAGTGYEQYF
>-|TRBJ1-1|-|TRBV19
TGTGCCTCGTCTAGCGCGTACAACACTGAAGCTTTCTTT
CASSSAYNTEAFF
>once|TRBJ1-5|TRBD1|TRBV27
TGTGCCGGACTGACAGGGTATGGCAATCAGCCCCAGCATTTT
CAGLTGYGNQPQHF
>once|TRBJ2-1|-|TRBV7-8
TGTGCCAGTCGACTTTTTAGTAGCGGATACAATGAGCAGTTCTTC
CASRLFSSGYNEQFF
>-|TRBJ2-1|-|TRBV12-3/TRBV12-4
TGTGCCAGCAGCGGAATTACGACAGTTTACAATGAGCAGTTCTTC
CASSGITTVYNEQFF
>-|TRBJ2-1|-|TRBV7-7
TGTGCTAGCAGCTTAGTTGCCTCGGCTGAGCAGTTCTTC
CASSLVASAEQFF
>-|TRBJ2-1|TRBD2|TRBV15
TGTGCCACCAGCAGAGCCGAGGGCGGGAGGAGCTCCTACAATGAGCAGTTCTTC
CATSRAEGGRSSYNEQFF
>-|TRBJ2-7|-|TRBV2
TGTGCCAGCACCCCAGTCGGGGTCTACGAGCAGTACTTC
CASTPVGVYEQYF
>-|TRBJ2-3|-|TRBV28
TGTGCCACCCAGGTTGGGGCAAGGGCCACAGATACGCAGTATTTT
CATQVGARATDTQYF
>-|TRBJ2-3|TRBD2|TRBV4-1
TGCGCCAGCAGCCAAGTAACCGGGCGGGAGCTATCCACAGATACGCAGTATTTT
CASSQVTGRELSTDTQYF
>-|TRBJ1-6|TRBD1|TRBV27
TGTGCCAGCAGTCGGCCGGGACAGGGGGACTCACCCCTCCACTTT
CASSRPGQGDSPLHF
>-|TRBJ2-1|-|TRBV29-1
TGCAGCGTTGAAGAAGGGGAAGTCTCCTACAATGAGCAGTTCTTC
CSVEEGEVSYNEQFF
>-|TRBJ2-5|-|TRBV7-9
TGTGCCAGCAGCTTATCCCCAGGAGGGGTGTACCAAGAGACCCAGTACTTC
CASSLSPGGVYQETQYF
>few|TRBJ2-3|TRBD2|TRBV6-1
TGTGCCAGCAGCCCCAGACTAGCGGGACCAGATACGCAGTATTTT
CASSPRLAGPDTQYF
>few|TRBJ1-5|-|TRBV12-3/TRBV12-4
TGTGCCAGCAGTTTAGAGGGTCAGCCCCAGCATTTT
CASSLEGQPQHF
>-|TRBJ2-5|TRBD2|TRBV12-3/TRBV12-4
TGTGCCAGCAGTCGAATAGCGGGAGAGACCCAGTACTTC
CASSRIAGETQYF
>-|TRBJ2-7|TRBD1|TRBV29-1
TGCAGCGCAGTACCGGGACAGGCGAACGAGCAGTACTTC
CSAVPGQANEQYF
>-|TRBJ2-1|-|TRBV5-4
TGTGCCAGCACCTCCGGGGACAATGAGCAGTTCTTC
CASTSGDNEQFF
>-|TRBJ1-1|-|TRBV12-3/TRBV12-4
TGTGCCAGCAGCTCTAGCCCCCCTGGACGCATGAACACTGAAGCTTTCTTT
CASSSSPPGRMNTEAFF
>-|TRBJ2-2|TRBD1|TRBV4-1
TGCGCCAGCAGCCACGGGACAGCGACCGGGGAGCTGTTTTTT
CASSHGTATGELFF
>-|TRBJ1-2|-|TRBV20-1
TGCAGTGCTAGAGTAGGGTGGTCGGGGTTAAACTATGGCTACACCTTC
CSARVGWSGLNYGYTF
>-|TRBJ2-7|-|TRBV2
TGTGCCAGCAGTGACACCTACGAGCAGTACTTC
CASSDTYEQYF
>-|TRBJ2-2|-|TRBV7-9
TGTGCCAGCAGCTTAGGGGCCTTCGAGGGAACCGGGGAGCTGTTTTTT
CASSLGAFEGTGELFF
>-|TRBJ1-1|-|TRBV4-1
TGCGTCAGCAGCCCCGGGTGGGACTCCCAGGTTGAAGCTTTCTTT
CVSSPGWDSQVEAFF
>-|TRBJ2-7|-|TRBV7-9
TGTGCCAGCAGCCTTAAAACAAGCAACCCCTACGAGCAGTACTTC
CASSLKTSNPYEQYF
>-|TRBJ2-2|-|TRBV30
TGTGCCTGGAGTGCGGTAGGAATCCAGGAGCTGTTTTTT
CAWSAVGIQELFF
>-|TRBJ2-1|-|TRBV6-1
TGTGCCAGCAGCACCAGGTTAAGCTCCTACAATGAGCAGTTCTTC
CASSTRLSSYNEQFF
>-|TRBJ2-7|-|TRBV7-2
TGTGCCAGCAGCTTATCCCCCGGGGGCGGAGGAAACGAGCAGTACTTC
CASSLSPGGGGNEQYF
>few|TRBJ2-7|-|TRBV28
TGTGCCAGCAGTCTCCGACTAGATGTAGGCGAGCAGTACTTC
CASSLRLDVGEQYF
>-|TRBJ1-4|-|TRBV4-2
TGTGCCAGCAGCCAAGCTTCAGGGAGGGTGTTAGATGAAAAACTGTTTTTT
CASSQASGRVLDEKLFF